This paragraph covers one TCR beta chain sequence. Source study methods: Counts of nucleated cells, estimated from reference gene primer amplification, were obtained. TCRdb's table, derived via immunoSEQ multiplex PCR, lists solely in-frame clones and lacks some. The V and J calls and the clone size are those of that table, but D and trimming were determined from the DNA. Here the sample spans 200,000 or so clones, approximately 80% being singletons. This CDR3 has 16 residues. Germline loops: CDR1 LNHDA, CDR2 SQIVND (reference sequence). The V and J ends lost 3 bases and 1 base respectively, with 15 bases between them. The data stem from a study of blood T cell repertoires in COVID-19. The overall study: Acute and convalescent COVID-19 specimens originated in the United States, Italy and Spain.

This TCR derives from a human donor with acute or convalescent COVID-19. The donor label of this sample is uncertain. V usage is TRBV19 and J usage is TRBJ1-1; a weak D match, TRBD1 (5 bases). The sequenced material came from peripheral blood. Written as DNA, the CDR3 is TGTGCCAGTAGTATCGTTTCCAGGGTAAAGAACACTGAAGCTTTCTTT. It is translated as CASSIVSRVKNTEAFF. Drawing the rest from reference TRBV19 and TRBJ1-1, the complete variable domain is DGGITQSPKYLFRKEGQNVTLSCEQNLNHDAMYWYRQDPGQGLRLIYYSQIVNDFQKGDIAEGYSVSREKKESFPLTVTSAQKNPTAFYLCASSIVSRVKNTEAFFGQGTRLTVV.